These 11 T cell receptor beta chains were sequenced from one sample in a study of prognosis after radiotherapy for stage I lung cancer. The genomic DNA TCR beta CDR3 region underwent two rounds of multiplex PCR. Each TRBV and TRBJ gene had its own primer in the first PCR round. One entry per CDR3 protein, called by TCRdb with MiXCR from the multiplex PCR reads. In the table there are fewer than 30,000 distinct CDR3 sequences, 35% to 55% of which are singletons. The material sequenced was PBMCs, taken before or after stereotactic body radiation therapy (not recorded which). These receptors originate from a donor of 50 years or more with non-small cell lung cancer.

This sequence joins TRBV6-5 and TRBJ2-5; tentatively, D is TRBD2 (6 bases). Trimming took 0 bases from V and 3 from J, leaving 17 bases between them. Germline loops: CDR1 MNHEY, CDR2 SVGAGI. This CDR3 is built from 17 residues. The CDR3 loop is CASSYSRAGRDEETQYF. CDR3 sequence (DNA): TGTGCCAGCAGTTACTCGAGGGCGGGGAGAGACGAAGAGACCCAGTACTTC.

This clonotype came up many times. The chain is built from TRBV27 and TRBJ1-2; D remains ambiguous. Between the trimmed V and J ends, which lost 6 bases and 0 bases, there was a span of 14 bases. From germline, CDR1 is MNHEY and CDR2 SMNVEV (reference sequence). The CDR3 is made up of 15 amino acids. CDR3 sequence reads: CASRREGPANYGYTF. In DNA, the CDR3 is TGTGCCAGCAGACGAGAAGGTCCTGCTAACTATGGCTACACCTTC.

Only one count was recorded for this clonotype. A far larger clone is just one base off, so this is likely a read error. This chain uses TRBV6-5 with TRBJ2-1, with 12 bases lining up with TRBD1. CDR1 is MNHEY, CDR2 SVGAGI, per germline. V lost 8 bases to trimming and J lost 8 bases; unmatched junction nucleotides: 4. The CDR3 has 13 residues. The CDR3, as DNA: TGTGCCAGCCGGGACAGGGGGCCGGATGAGCAGTTCTTC. It yields the protein CASRDRGPDEQFF.

As concerns this clonotype: This CDR3 is missing its conserved last phenylalanine or tryptophan, likely due to a read error. The DNA of the CDR3 is TGTGCCAGAAGTTCAGGGGCCCACCAAGAGACCCAGTACTCC. It encodes CARSSGAHQETQYS. The V call is TRBV6-2 or TRBV6-3, the J call TRBJ2-5; maybe TRBD1 (6 bases). This CDR3 has 14 residues. Germline V gene sequence: CDR1 MNHEY, CDR2 SVGEGT.

Many counts were recorded for this clonotype. This sequence joins TRBV6-1 and TRBJ2-7; perhaps TRBD1 as D (6 bases). Per the germline V gene, CDR1 is MNHNS and CDR2 is SASEGT. Trimming removed 6 bases from V and 3 bases from J, with 12 bases in between. The CDR3 is made up of 13 amino acids. Written as DNA, the CDR3 is TGTGCCAGCAGGATGACAGGCCGCTACGAGCAGTACTTC. Residues: CASRMTGRYEQYF.

This sequence joins TRBV3-1 and TRBJ1-1; D uncertain. Trimming removed 2 bases at V and 0 bases at J, with 13 bases between. The CDR3 extends over 16 amino acids. Per germline, CDR1 LGHDT and CDR2 YNNKEL (reference sequence). The CDR3 here is CASSQWGLQMNTEAFF. In DNA form, the CDR3 reads TGTGCCAGCAGCCAATGGGGTCTCCAAATGAACACTGAAGCTTTCTTT.

This clonotype occurred many times. The chain uses TRBV3-1 and TRBJ2-7, with TRBD2 identical over 8 bases. CDR3 length equals 15 residues. The germline gives CDR1 LGHDT, CDR2 YNNKEL (reference sequence). Trimming at V came to 4 bases and at J to 4 bases, leaving 9 bases not matched to a gene. CDR3 protein: CASSPDLAGPYEQYF. The CDR3 coding sequence is TGTGCCAGCAGCCCAGATCTAGCGGGCCCTTACGAGCAGTACTTC.

A single count supports this clonotype. This chain joins TRBV20-1 and TRBJ1-2; TRBD1 agrees at 7 bases. The CDR3 has 14 residues. The V and J ends lost 0 bases and 7 bases, in that order; junction bases with no gene match: 8. Germline assignment: CDR1 DFQATT and CDR2 SNEGSKA (reference sequence). CDR3 region: CSARDAVGTAGYTF. The CDR3 DNA is TGCAGTGCTAGAGATGCCGTCGGGACAGCTGGCTACACCTTC.

This clonotype was seen repeatedly, ten times or more. The genes are TRBV4-1 and TRBJ2-3; 8 bases are a match to TRBD1. Per the germline V gene, CDR1 is MGHRA and CDR2 is YSYEKL. This CDR3 contains 15 residues. V lost 0 bases to trimming and J lost 3 bases; unmatched junction nucleotides: 2. CDR3 sequence (DNA): TGCGCCAGCAGCCAAGAGGACAGGGTGACAGATACGCAGTATTTT. Its protein is CASSQEDRVTDTQYF.

The chain carries TRBV12-3 or TRBV12-4 and TRBJ1-5; unclear D gene. V lost 1 base and J 2 bases, leaving 9 bases between the germline ends. The CDR3 has 15 residues. DNA for the CDR3: TGTGCCAGCAGTTTAGGAGTGGGTTGCAATCAGCCCCAGCATTTT. Amino acids: CASSLGVGCNQPQHF.

This clonotype was seen at least ten times. V usage is TRBV7-3 and J usage is TRBJ2-3; 9 bases match TRBD2. The CDR3 has 14 amino acids. V was pared by 5 bases and J by 3 bases, with 3 bases of the junction left unmatched. Germline V CDR1 and CDR2: SGHTA, FQGTGA. The CDR3 region is CASSDSGGTDTQYF. The CDR3 DNA follows: TGTGCCAGCAGCGATAGCGGGGGTACAGATACGCAGTATTTT.